The T cell receptor (beta chain) under discussion was sequenced for a study of beta chain features in type 1 diabetes. Study information: No age, gender or cell yield differences were seen between patients and healthy donors. Study-wide points: Type 1 diabetes patients had TCRB CDR3s that were shorter (moderately but significantly so) in all four CD4+ subsets. Diminished insertions and augmented deletions at VDJ junctions characterized type 1 diabetes patients. The study notes PCR might favor shorter templates equally in patients and controls.

Germline-derived CDR1 and CDR2 are SNHLY and FYNNEI. CDR3 length: 14 residues. The V gene end was trimmed by 7 bases and the J gene end by 0 bases; junction bases not matched to a gene: 3. Worth noting for this clone: What it binds is not known.

Sequencing targeted expressed TCRB transcripts, as all isolated RNA had been reverse transcribed. Clones were read by immunoSEQ multiplex PCR, and TCRdb kept only the in-frame ones, dropping some. The profile shows more than 20,000 clones, 49% of them singletons. The sample comprised stem cell memory CD4+ T cells from blood. The chain recombines TRBV2 with TRBJ2-1; the match to TRBD2 covers 7 bases. This clonotype originated in a man aged 30-40 years with type 1 diabetes. The CDR3 loop is CASIAGVSYNEQFF. The CDR3 nucleotides read TGTGCCAGCATCGCGGGGGTCTCCTACAATGAGCAGTTCTTC.